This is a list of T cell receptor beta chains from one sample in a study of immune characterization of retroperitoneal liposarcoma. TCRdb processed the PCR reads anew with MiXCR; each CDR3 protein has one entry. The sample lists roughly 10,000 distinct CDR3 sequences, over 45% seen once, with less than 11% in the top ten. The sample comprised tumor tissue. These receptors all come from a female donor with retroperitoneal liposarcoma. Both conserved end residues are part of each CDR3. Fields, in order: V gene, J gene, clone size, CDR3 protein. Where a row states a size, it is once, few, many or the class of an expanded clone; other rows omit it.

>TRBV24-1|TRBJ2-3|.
CATSASGTGSGTQYF
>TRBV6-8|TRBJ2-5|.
CATPDNRGTQYF
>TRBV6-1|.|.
CASSYTSTGLGEQYF
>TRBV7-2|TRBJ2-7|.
CASSLAGTSSYEQYF
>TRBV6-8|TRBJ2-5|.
CASSYDRGGADQETQYF
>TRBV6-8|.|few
CASTWQQGFHEQYF
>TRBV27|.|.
CASSPGGTNIQYF
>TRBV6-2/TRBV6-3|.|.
CASSSAGDYNEQFF
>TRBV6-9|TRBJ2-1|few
CASIPRGLAGVHEQFF
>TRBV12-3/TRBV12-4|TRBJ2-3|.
CASSTKGNTDTQYF
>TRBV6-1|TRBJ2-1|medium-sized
CASSEFVGRGNEQFF
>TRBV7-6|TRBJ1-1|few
CASSLEYYTEAFF
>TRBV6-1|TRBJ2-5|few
CASSQGRTQYF
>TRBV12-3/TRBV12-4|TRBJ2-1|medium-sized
CASSDPTSGRRGTQFF
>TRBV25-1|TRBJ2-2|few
CASSVQGNAGELFF
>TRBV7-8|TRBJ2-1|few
CASSLVLAGGYIYNEQFF
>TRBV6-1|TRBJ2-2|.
CASISSTPRELFF
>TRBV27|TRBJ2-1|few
CASSDRGYNEQFF
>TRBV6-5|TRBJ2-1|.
CASSCLNEQFF
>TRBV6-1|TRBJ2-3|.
CASSEEIRSDTQYF
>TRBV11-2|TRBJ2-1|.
CASSFPGFGREGQNEQFF
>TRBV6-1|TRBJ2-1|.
CASRWGGSSYNEQFF
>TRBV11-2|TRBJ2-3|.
CASSLEVGRGAKDTQYF
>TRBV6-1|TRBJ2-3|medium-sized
CASRRGRQGIFTDTQYF
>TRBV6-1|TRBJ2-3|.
CASRTSGTDTQYF
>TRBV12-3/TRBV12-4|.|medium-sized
CASRGGTSGPYEQYF